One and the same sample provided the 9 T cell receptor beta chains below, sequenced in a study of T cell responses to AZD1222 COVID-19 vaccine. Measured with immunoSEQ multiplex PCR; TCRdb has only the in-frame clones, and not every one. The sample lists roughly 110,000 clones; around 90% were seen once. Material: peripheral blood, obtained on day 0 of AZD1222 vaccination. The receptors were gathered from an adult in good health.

This chain's CDR3 is CASSPPPGGPDPDTQYF. CDR3 nucleotides: TGTGCCAGCAGCCCTCCTCCAGGGGGACCCGACCCAGATACGCAGTATTTT. The J gene is TRBJ2-3, the V gene TRBV3-1 (or the pseudogene TRBV3-2), with 7 bases fitting TRBD1. The length of the CDR3 is 17 residues. V shed 4 bases, J shed 4 bases, and the junction held 14 bases outside the gene matches. Germline V lookup: CDR1 LGHDT, CDR2 YNNKEL (reference sequence).

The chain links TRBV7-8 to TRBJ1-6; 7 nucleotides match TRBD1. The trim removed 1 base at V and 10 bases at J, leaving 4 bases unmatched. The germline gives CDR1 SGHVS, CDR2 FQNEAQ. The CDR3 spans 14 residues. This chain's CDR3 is CASSLERGRSPLHF. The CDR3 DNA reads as TGTGCCAGCAGCTTAGAAAGGGGGCGATCACCCCTCCACTTT.

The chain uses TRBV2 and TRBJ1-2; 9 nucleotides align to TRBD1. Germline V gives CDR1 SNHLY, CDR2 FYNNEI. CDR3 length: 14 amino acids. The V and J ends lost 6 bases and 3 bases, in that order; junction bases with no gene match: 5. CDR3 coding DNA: TGTGCCAGCAGCCTGGGACAGGGAGACTATGGCTACACCTTC. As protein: CASSLGQGDYGYTF.

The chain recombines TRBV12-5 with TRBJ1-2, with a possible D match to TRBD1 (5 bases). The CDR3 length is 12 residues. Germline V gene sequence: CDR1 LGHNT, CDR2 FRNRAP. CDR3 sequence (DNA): TGTGGGGGGTTCCATGTATTGTTTGGCTACACCTTC. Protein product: CGGFHVLFGYTF. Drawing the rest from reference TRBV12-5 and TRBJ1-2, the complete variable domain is DARVTQTPRHKVTEMGQEVTMRCQPILGHNTVFWYRQTMMQGLELLAYFRNRAPLDDSGMPKDRFSAEMPDATLATLKIQPSEPRDSAVYFCGGFHVLFGYTFGSGTRLTVV.

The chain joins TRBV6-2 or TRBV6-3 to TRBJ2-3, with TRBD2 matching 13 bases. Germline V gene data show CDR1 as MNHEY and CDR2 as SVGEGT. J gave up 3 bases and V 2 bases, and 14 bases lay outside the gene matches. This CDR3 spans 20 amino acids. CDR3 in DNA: TGTGCCAGCAGTTACCGTCGTCTACTAGCGGGGGGGCAGCGGACAGATACGCAGTATTTT. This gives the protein CASSYRRLLAGGQRTDTQYF.

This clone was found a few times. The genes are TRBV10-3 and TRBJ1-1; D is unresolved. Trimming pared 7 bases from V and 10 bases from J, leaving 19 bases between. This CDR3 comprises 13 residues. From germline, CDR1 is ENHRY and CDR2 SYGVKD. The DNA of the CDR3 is TGTGCCATCACCGCCGGGCCTGCTACGGGAGCTTTCTTT. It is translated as CAITAGPATGAFF.

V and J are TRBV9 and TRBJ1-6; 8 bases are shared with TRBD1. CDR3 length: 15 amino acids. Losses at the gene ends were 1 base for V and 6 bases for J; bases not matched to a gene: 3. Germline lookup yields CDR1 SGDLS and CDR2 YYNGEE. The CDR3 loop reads CASSVQGAPNSPLHF. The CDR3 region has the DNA TGTGCCAGCAGCGTACAGGGGGCGCCTAATTCACCCCTCCACTTT.

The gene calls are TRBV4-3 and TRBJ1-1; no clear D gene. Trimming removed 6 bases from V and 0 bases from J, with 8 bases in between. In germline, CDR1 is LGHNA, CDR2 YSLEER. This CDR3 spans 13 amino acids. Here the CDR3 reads CASSPGVNTEAFF. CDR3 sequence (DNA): TGCGCCAGCAGTCCTGGGGTGAACACTGAAGCTTTCTTT.

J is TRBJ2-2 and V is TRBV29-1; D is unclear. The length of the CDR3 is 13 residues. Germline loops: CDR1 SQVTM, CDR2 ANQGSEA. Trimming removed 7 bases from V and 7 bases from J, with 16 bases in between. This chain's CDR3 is CSAEQQWGGELFF. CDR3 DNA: TGCAGCGCAGAACAACAATGGGGCGGGGAGCTGTTTTTT.